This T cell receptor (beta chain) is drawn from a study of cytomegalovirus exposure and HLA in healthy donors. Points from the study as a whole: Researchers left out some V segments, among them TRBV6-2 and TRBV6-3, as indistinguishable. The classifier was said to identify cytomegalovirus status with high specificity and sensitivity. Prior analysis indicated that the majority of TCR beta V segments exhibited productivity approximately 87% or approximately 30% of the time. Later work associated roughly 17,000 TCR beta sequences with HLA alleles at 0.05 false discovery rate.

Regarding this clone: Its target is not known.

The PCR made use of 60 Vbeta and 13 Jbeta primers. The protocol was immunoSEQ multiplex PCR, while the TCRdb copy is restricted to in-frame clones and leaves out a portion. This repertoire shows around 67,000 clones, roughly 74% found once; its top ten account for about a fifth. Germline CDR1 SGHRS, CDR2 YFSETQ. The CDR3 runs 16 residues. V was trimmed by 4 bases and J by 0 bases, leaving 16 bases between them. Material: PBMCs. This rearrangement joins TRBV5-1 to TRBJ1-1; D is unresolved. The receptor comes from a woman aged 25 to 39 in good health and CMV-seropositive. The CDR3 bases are TGCGCCAGCAGCCCCCAGCCCACAGATATGAACACTGAAGCTTTCTTT. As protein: CASSPQPTDMNTEAFF.